This T cell receptor (beta chain) stems from a study of response to subunit inactivated influenza vaccine. Study-wide findings and caveats: Few additional T cells are recruited per seasonal influenza vaccination, authors suggested.

TCRdb used MiXCR to reprocess the RT-PCR reads, holding one entry per CDR3 protein. The data show about 780,000 distinct CDR3 sequences, about 18% seen once. Trimming cost V 2 bases and J 6 bases, with 17 bases left between them. Germline CDR1 and CDR2: ENHRY and SYGVKD. CDR3 size: 17 residues. This clonotype was counted at least ten times. Its antigen is unidentified. The chain couples TRBV10-3 to TRBJ1-6; D not resolved. The TCR was taken from a man aged 50 to 59 who received an inactivated influenza vaccine. The sequences come from PBMCs from blood, collected more than 4 days after vaccination. Here the CDR3 reads CAISETNTRAINSPLHF. In DNA, the CDR3 is TGTGCCATCAGTGAGACCAACACCCGGGCTATTAATTCACCCCTCCACTTT.